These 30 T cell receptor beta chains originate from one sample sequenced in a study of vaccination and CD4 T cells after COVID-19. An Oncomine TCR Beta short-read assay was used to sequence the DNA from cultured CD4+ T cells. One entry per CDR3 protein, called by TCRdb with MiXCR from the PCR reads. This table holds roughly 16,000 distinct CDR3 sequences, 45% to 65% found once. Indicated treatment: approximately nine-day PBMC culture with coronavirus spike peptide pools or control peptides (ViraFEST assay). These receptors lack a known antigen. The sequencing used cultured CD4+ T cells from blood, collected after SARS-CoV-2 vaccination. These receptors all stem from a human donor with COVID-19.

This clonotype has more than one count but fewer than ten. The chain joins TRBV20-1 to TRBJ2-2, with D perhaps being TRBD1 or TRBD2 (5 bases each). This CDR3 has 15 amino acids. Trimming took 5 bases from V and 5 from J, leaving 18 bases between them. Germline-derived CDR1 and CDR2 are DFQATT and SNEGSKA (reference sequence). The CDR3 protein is CSASKLRGSTGELFF. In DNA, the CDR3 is TGCAGTGCTTCCAAGTTGAGGGGTTCTACCGGGGAGCTGTTTTTT.

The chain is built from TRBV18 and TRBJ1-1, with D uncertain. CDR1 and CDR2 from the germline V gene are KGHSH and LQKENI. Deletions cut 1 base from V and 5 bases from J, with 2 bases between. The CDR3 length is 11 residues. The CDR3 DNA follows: TGTGCCAGCTCACCACAGACTGAAGCTTTCTTT. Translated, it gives CASSPQTEAFF. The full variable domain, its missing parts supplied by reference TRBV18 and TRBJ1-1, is NAGVMQNPRHLVRRRGQEARLRCSPMKGHSHVYWYRQLPEEGLKFMVYLQKENIIDESGMPKERFSAEFPKEGPSILRIQQVVRGDSAAYFCASSPQTEAFFGQGTRLTVV.

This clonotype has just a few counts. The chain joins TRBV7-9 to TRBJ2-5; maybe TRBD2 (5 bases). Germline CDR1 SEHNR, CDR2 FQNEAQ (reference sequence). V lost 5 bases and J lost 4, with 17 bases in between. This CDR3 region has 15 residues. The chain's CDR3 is CASSPSGLLGETQYF. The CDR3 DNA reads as TGTGCCAGCAGCCCTTCAGGACTTCTCGGAGAGACCCAGTACTTC. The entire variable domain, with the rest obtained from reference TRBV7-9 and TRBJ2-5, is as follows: DTGVSQNPRHKITKRGQNVTFRCDPISEHNRLYWYRQTLGQGPEFLTYFQNEAQLEKSRLLSDRFSAERPKGSFSTLEIQRTEQGDSAMYLCASSPSGLLGETQYFGPGTRLLVL.

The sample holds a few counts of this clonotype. CDR3 region: CASGPGPEAFF. CDR3 in DNA: TGTGCCAGCGGTCCGGGCCCCGAAGCTTTCTTT. The chain links TRBV6-1 to TRBJ1-1; no definite D call. V was trimmed by 8 bases and J by 8 bases, leaving 12 bases between them. Germline V gives CDR1 MNHNS, CDR2 SASEGT. The CDR3 has 11 residues.

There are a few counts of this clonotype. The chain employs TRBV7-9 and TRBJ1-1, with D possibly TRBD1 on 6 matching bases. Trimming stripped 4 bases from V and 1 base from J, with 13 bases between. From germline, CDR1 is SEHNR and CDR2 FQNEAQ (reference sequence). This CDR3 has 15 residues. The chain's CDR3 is CASSSPVTGNTEAFF. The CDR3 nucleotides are TGTGCCAGCAGCTCCCCTGTGACAGGGAACACTGAAGCTTTCTTT.

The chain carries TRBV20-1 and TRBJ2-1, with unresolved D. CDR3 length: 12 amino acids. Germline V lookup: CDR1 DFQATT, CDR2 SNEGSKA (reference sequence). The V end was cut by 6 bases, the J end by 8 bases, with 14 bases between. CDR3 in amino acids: CSAPTSRDEQFF. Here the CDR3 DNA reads TGCAGTGCCCCTACATCCAGAGATGAGCAGTTCTTC.

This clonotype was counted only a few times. The CDR3 nucleotides are TGTGCCATCAGTGAAACAGGGCCCAACTATGGCTACACCTTC. Encoded protein: CAISETGPNYGYTF. The chain carries TRBV10-3 and TRBJ1-2; the D gene is possibly TRBD1 (6 bases). The length of the CDR3 is 14 residues. Trimming removed 3 bases at V and 2 bases at J, with 10 bases between. Germline CDR1 and CDR2: ENHRY and SYGVKD.

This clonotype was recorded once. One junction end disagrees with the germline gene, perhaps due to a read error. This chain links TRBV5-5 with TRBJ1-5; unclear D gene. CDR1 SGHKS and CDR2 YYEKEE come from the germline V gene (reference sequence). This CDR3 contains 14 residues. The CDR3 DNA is TGTGCCAGCAGCCGTCTACCCAGCAGTCAGCCCCAGCATTTT. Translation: CASSRLPSSQPQHF.

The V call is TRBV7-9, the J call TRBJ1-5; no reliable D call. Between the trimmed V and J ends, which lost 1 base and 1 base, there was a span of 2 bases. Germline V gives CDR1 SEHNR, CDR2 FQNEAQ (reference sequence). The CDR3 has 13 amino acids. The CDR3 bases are TGTGCCAGCAGCTTAGAGAGCAATCAGCCCCAGCATTTT. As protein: CASSLESNQPQHF.

CDR3 coding DNA: TGTGCCAGCAGTGCCCCGGGACAGACGAACACTGAAGCTTTCTTT. This codes for CASSAPGQTNTEAFF. J is TRBJ1-1 and V is TRBV6-4; 7 bases align to TRBD1. Per the germline V gene, CDR1 is MRHNA and CDR2 is SNTAGT. The CDR3 spans 15 residues. J was trimmed by 1 base and V by 4 bases; bases with no gene match: 6.

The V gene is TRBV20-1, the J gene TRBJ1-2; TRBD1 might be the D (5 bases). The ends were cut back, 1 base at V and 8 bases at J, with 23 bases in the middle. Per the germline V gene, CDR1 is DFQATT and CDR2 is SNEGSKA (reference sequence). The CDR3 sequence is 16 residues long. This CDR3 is CSARGDEIGGVGGYTF. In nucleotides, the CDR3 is TGCAGTGCTAGAGGGGACGAGATTGGGGGAGTAGGAGGCTACACCTTC.

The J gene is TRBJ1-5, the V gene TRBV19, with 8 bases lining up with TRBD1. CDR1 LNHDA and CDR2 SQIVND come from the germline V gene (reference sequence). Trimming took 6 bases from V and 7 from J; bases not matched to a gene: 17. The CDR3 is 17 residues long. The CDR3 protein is CASSQSQWTGPKQPQHF. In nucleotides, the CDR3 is TGTGCCAGTAGCCAGTCGCAATGGACAGGGCCCAAGCAGCCCCAGCATTTT.

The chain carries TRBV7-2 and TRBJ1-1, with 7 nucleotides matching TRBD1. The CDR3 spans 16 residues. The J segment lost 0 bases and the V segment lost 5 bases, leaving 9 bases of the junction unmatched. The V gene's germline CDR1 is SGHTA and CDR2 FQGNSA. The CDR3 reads CASSPGDRILNTEAFF. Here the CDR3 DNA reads TGTGCCAGCAGCCCAGGGGACAGAATCTTGAACACTGAAGCTTTCTTT.

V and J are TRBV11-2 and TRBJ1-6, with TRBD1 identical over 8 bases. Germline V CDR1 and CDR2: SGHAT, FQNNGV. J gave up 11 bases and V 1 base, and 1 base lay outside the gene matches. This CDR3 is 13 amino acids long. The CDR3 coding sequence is TGTGCCAGCAGCTTAGGGACAGGGACACCCCTCCACTTT. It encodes CASSLGTGTPLHF.

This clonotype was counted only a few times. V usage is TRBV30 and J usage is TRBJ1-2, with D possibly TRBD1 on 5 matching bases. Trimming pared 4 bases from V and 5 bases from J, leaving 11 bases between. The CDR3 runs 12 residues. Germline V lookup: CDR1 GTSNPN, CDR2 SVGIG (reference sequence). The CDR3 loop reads CAWTGTSYGYTF. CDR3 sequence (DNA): TGTGCCTGGACAGGGACCAGTTATGGCTACACCTTC.

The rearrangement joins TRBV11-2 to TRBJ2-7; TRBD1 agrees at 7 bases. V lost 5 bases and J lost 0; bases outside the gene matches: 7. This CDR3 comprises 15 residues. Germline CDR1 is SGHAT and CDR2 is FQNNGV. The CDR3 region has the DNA TGTGCCAGCAGCAGCTCTAGGACAGGCTCCTACGAGCAGTACTTC. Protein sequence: CASSSSRTGSYEQYF.

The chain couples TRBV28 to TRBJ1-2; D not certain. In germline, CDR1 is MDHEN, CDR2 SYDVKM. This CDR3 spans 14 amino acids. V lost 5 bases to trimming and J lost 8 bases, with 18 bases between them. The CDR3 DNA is TGTGCCAGCAGTGAGGGCAATACCGATTTCGGCTACACCTTC. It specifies CASSEGNTDFGYTF.

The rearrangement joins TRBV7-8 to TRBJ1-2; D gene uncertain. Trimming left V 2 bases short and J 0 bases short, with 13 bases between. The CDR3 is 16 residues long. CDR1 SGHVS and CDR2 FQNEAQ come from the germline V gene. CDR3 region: CASSLLFGASNYGYTF. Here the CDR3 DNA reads TGTGCCAGCAGCTTACTATTTGGAGCTTCTAACTATGGCTACACCTTC.

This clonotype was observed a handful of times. CDR3 in amino acids: CASSDLTDNSPLHF. CDR3 DNA: TGTGCCAGCAGTGATCTGACAGATAATTCACCCCTCCACTTT. This rearrangement joins TRBV6-1 to TRBJ1-6, with D tentatively TRBD1 (5 bases). The CDR3 sequence is 14 residues long. Deletions cut 3 bases from V and 5 bases from J, with 8 bases between. Per the germline V gene, CDR1 is MNHNS and CDR2 is SASEGT.

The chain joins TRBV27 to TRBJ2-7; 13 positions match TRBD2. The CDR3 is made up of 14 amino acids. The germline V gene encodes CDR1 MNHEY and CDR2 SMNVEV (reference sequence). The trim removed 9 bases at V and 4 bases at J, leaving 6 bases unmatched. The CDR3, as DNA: TGTGCCAGTCGACTAGCGGGGGGCCGATACGAGCAGTACTTC. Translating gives CASRLAGGRYEQYF.

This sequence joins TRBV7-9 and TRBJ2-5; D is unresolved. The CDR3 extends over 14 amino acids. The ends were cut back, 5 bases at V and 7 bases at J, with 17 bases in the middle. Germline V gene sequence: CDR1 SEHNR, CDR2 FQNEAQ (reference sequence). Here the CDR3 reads CASSPLPPTGTQYF. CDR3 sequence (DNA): TGTGCCAGCAGCCCCCTACCCCCCACCGGGACCCAGTACTTC. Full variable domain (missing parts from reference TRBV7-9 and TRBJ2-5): DTGVSQNPRHKITKRGQNVTFRCDPISEHNRLYWYRQTLGQGPEFLTYFQNEAQLEKSRLLSDRFSAERPKGSFSTLEIQRTEQGDSAMYLCASSPLPPTGTQYFGPGTRLLVL.

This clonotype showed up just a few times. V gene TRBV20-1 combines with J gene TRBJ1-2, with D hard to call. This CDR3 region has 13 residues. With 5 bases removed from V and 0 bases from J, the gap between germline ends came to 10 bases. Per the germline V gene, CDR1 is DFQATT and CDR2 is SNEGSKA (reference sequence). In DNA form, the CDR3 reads TGCAGTGCTGAGAATTTAGCTAACTATGGCTACACCTTC. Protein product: CSAENLANYGYTF.

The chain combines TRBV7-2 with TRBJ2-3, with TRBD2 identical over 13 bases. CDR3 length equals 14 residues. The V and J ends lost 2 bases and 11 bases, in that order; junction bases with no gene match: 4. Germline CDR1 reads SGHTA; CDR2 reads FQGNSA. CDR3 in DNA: TGTGCCAGCAGCTTAAGACTAGCGGGGGGAGTGCAGTATTTT. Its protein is CASSLRLAGGVQYF.

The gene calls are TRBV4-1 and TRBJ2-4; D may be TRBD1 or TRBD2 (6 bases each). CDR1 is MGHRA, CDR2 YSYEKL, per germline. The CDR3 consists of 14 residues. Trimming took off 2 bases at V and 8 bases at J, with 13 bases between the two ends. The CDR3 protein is CASSQRSGADIQYF. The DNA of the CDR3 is TGCGCCAGCAGCCAAAGGTCGGGGGCGGACATTCAGTACTTC.

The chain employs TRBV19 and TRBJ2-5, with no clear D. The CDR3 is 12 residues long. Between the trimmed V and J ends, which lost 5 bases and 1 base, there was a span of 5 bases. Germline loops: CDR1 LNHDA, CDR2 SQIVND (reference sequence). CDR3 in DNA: TGTGCCAGTAGTTTTCTCCAAGAGACCCAGTACTTC. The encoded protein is CASSFLQETQYF.

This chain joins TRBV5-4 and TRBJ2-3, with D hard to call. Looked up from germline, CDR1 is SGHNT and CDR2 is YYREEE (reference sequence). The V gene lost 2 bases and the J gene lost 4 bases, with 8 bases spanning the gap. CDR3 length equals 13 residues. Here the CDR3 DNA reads TGTGCCAGCAGCTTCCCACCTTCAGATACGCAGTATTTT. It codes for CASSFPPSDTQYF.

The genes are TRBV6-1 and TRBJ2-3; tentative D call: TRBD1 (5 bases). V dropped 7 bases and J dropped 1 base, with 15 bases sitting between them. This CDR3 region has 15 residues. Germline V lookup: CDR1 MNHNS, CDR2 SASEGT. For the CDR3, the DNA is TGTGCCAGCAAGTGGGGCATGGGCGGCACAGATACGCAGTATTTT. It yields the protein CASKWGMGGTDTQYF.

As DNA, the CDR3 is TGTGCCAGCAGCTTATCAGGGTCAGAGACCCAGTACTTC. Residues: CASSLSGSETQYF. The chain is built from TRBV7-9 and TRBJ2-5; a weak D match, TRBD1 (5 bases). The CDR3 extends over 13 amino acids. The germline V gene has CDR1 SEHNR and CDR2 FQNEAQ (reference sequence). The V end was cut by 2 bases, the J end by 4 bases, with 8 bases between.

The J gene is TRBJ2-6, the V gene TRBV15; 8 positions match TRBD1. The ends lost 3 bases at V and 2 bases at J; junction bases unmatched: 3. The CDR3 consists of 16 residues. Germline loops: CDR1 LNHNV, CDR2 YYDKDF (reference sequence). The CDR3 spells CATSRDRVPGANVLTF. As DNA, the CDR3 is TGTGCCACCAGCAGGGACAGGGTCCCTGGGGCCAACGTCCTGACTTTC.

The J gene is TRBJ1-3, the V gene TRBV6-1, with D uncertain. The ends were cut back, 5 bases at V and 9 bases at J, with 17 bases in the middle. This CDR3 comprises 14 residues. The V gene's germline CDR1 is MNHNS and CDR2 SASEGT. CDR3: CASSPAGGGFTIYF. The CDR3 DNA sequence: TGTGCCAGCAGTCCCGCGGGAGGAGGTTTCACCATATATTTT.